This TCR beta chain was sequenced in a study of blood T cell repertoires in COVID-19. Background on the study: Acute and convalescent COVID-19 specimens originated in the United States, Italy and Spain. T cells, B-cell-depleted T cells, or PBMCs supplied cDNA or gDNA.

Per the germline V gene, CDR1 is LGHNA and CDR2 is YSLEER. The trim removed 1 base at V and 7 bases at J, leaving 9 bases unmatched. The CDR3 spans 17 residues. As handled by the study authors: Estimation of nucleated cell counts was performed using reference gene primer amplification. Sequenced by immunoSEQ multiplex PCR; TCRdb stores in-frame clones only, minus some. The D gene and trimming were derived from the DNA, and the V and J assignments and clone size from that table. This table has about 230,000 clones, around 78% appearing once. The sequenced material came from peripheral blood. The source of this sequence is a woman in her 70s with active or convalescent COVID-19. The V gene is TRBV4-3, the J gene TRBJ1-6, with TRBD1 identical over 8 bases. CDR3 amino acids: CASSQVPDRATNSPLHF. In nucleotides, the CDR3 is TGCGCCAGCAGCCAAGTCCCGGACAGGGCGACCAATTCACCCCTCCACTTT.